This T cell receptor (beta chain) was captured by sequencing in a study of identical twins. Study-wide findings and caveats: It was cross-sectional statistical analysis, not following the same donors, that the conclusions relied on. Twin-shared out-of-frame alpha sequences showed excess low generation probability. Insertions were reduced in abundant cord blood beta clonotypes but not in memory repertoires.

TCRdb fed the 5' RACE reads into MiXCR, producing one record per CDR3 protein. The data hold some 260,000 distinct CDR3 sequences, with more than 13% observed a single time. Germline V gene lookup returns CDR1 MNHEY and CDR2 SVGEGT. The CDR3 contains 16 residues. Trimming removed 6 bases at V and 2 bases at J, with 14 bases between. The donor group consisted entirely of healthy Caucasians. This clonotype was detected only a few times. Antigen: not known. The sequencing sample was made of memory (CD45RO+) T cells sorted from blood. The gene calls are TRBV6-2 or TRBV6-3 and TRBJ2-6; D perhaps matches TRBD1 (5 bases). The clonotype was recovered from a woman aged 18-29 years in good health. The CDR3 sequence is CASRNQGSTGANVLTF. The CDR3 bases are TGTGCCAGCAGAAACCAGGGTTCCACTGGGGCCAACGTCCTGACTTTC.